These 12 T cell receptor beta chains originate from one sample sequenced in a study of patients and donors after allogeneic stem cell transplantation. From the RT-PCR reads, TCRdb called clonotypes with MiXCR, one entry per CDR3 protein. The table has around 31,000 distinct CDR3 sequences, under 7.5% seen once. The sequenced material came from blood, either unsorted or a sorted T cell fraction (not recorded which). These receptors were taken from a human donor who was either an allogeneic HSCT recipient or a stem cell or donor lymphocyte infusion donor (not recorded which). It is not recorded whose cells these are; they may come from a transplant donor.

The chain joins TRBV6-1 to TRBJ1-5; possibly TRBD1 for D (6 bases). The CDR3 has 14 residues. The V gene's germline CDR1 is MNHNS and CDR2 SASEGT. V lost 7 bases, J lost 0 bases, and 10 bases lay in between. CDR3 loop: CASKDSYSNQPQHF. The DNA for the CDR3 is TGTGCCAGCAAGGACAGCTATAGCAATCAGCCCCAGCATTTT.

For this clonotype: This may arise from a read error, as a much more abundant clone is one base away. This chain joins TRBV25-1 and TRBJ2-5; D remains unclear. The CDR3 has 11 residues. The germline gives CDR1 MGHDK, CDR2 SYGVNS. The CDR3 loop reads CASSELETLYF. CDR3 sequence (DNA): TGTGCCAGCAGTGAATTAGAGACCCTGTACTTC.

This clonotype appeared a few times. This sequence joins TRBV28 and TRBJ2-7, with D unresolved. Trimming took off 5 bases at V and 2 bases at J, with 10 bases between the two ends. Germline lookup yields CDR1 MDHEN and CDR2 SYDVKM. This CDR3 contains 13 residues. The CDR3 here is CASSRRSPYEQYF. The CDR3 bases are TGTGCCAGCAGTCGTAGGTCTCCCTACGAGCAGTACTTC.

This chain links TRBV5-5 with TRBJ2-1, with unresolved D. This CDR3 is 13 amino acids long. V lost 1 base to trimming and J lost 7 bases, with 9 bases between them. Germline V gives CDR1 SGHKS, CDR2 YYEKEE (reference sequence). The DNA of the CDR3 is TGTGCCAGCAGCTTGCTTACCTTAAATGAGCAGTTCTTC. Its protein is CASSLLTLNEQFF.

Many counts were recorded for this clonotype. V gene TRBV28 combines with J gene TRBJ1-5, with TRBD1 matching 7 bases. CDR1 is MDHEN, CDR2 SYDVKM, per germline. The junction had 12 bases not matched to a gene; V was cut back by 6 bases and J by 1 base. The CDR3 runs 17 residues. CDR3 in DNA: TGTGCCAGCAGAAAGCCGGGACAGATTATCAGCAATCAGCCCCAGCATTTT. This gives the protein CASRKPGQIISNQPQHF.

The rearrangement joins TRBV14 to TRBJ2-7; 8 nucleotides line up with TRBD1. Germline assignment: CDR1 SGHDN and CDR2 FVKESK. J lost 4 bases, V lost 0 bases, and 8 bases had no gene match. The CDR3 spans 16 residues. The CDR3 loop is CASSQDQRQGAYEQYF. In DNA form, the CDR3 reads TGTGCCAGCAGCCAAGATCAGCGTCAGGGGGCTTACGAGCAGTACTTC.

This chain joins TRBV19 and TRBJ2-3; no firm D call. The CDR3 has 15 residues. V gave up 1 base and J gave up 0 bases, with 8 bases separating them. The germline gives CDR1 LNHDA, CDR2 SQIVND (reference sequence). CDR3 protein: CASSIGISSTDTQYF. CDR3 coding DNA: TGTGCCAGTAGTATAGGCATCTCTAGCACAGATACGCAGTATTTT.

This clonotype was seen many times. The genes are TRBV20-1 and TRBJ2-1; D is uncertain. The germline V gene has CDR1 DFQATT and CDR2 SNEGSKA (reference sequence). The CDR3 is 11 amino acids. V was shortened by 6 bases and J by 4 bases, with 7 bases between the two germline ends. CDR3 sequence (DNA): TGCAGTGCGGAACGTTACAATGAGCAGTTCTTC. Its protein is CSAERYNEQFF.

This clonotype was counted at least ten times. This chain uses TRBV20-1 with TRBJ2-7; D might be TRBD2 (6 bases). In germline, CDR1 is DFQATT, CDR2 SNEGSKA (reference sequence). Trimming removed 4 bases from V and 3 bases from J, with 16 bases in between. This CDR3 is 14 amino acids long. DNA of the CDR3: TGCAGTGCTATGGGGAGCGGGCATGTCTACGAGCAGTACTTC. Encoded protein: CSAMGSGHVYEQYF.

In its sample, this clonotype was seen many times. The rearrangement joins TRBV10-3 to TRBJ2-1; 9 bases are a match to TRBD2. CDR1 and CDR2 from the germline V gene are ENHRY and SYGVKD. The CDR3 is 17 residues long. V lost 10 bases to trimming and J lost 0 bases; unmatched junction nucleotides: 13. The CDR3 DNA reads as TGTGCCACCAAGCCCTCTGTAGCGGGAGACTCCTACAATGAGCAGTTCTTC. This encodes CATKPSVAGDSYNEQFF.

This clonotype was observed at least ten times. The chain uses TRBV28 and TRBJ2-7; 15 bases are shared with TRBD2. CDR1 MDHEN and CDR2 SYDVKM come from the germline V gene. The CDR3 is made up of 16 amino acids. The ends lost 6 bases at V and 5 bases at J; junction bases unmatched: 8. CDR3 bases: TGTGCCAGCAGCACTCCGGGACTAGCGGGAGGACACGAGCAGTACTTC. Amino acids: CASSTPGLAGGHEQYF.

Of note for this clonotype: An end of the junction does not agree with germline; a read error may underlie this. The chain links TRBV5-1 to TRBJ2-2; a possible D gene is TRBD2 (5 bases). This CDR3 contains 15 residues. Germline assignment: CDR1 SGHRS and CDR2 YFSETQ. The CDR3 sequence: CASSPNHSGTGELLF. The CDR3 coding sequence is TGCGCCAGCAGCCCAAACCACTCGGGCACCGGGGAGCTGCTTTTT.